This note documents a single T cell receptor beta chain sequence. The target of this receptor is not known. The sample holds no much larger clone one base away, and base qualities are not on file. Reading the germline V gene gives CDR1 SNHLY and CDR2 FYNNEI. CDR3 length: 13 amino acids, cysteine to phenylalanine. CDR3 DNA is the only sequence kept; it has 39 bases, read in frame from the first base. The V end loses 6 bases and the J end loses 2 bases, and a stretch of 10 bases separates them. In the paper's terms, the time point label means: 4 weeks on oral tofacitinib. What this sample's treatment or condition label stands for: oral pan-JAK inhibitor, 5-10 mg twice daily. Lesional scalp punch biopsies and peripheral blood were collected from alopecia areata patients. After PBMCs were isolated by density centrifugation and stained for CD3, CD4 and CD8, a FACSAria was used to sort CD4+ and CD8+ T cells.

This sample was taken from a study of CD8+ T cells in alopecia areata listed by TCRdb under 2018. Broadly, across the study: The treated patients, all with moderate-to-severe alopecia areata, were enrolled in an open-label pilot trial of oral tofacitinib given at 5 to 10 mg twice daily. The RNA source kit depended on sample type: the PAXgene miRNA kit for fixed scalp, the miRNeasy kit for PBMCs, and the RNeasy kit for mouse skin. Scalp clonality was compared among normal scalp (n=4), patchy alopecia areata scalp (n=8), and alopecia totalis/universalis scalp (n=8). To study T cell clonal expansion in alopecia areata, the researchers applied high-throughput TCRbeta sequencing to both the C3H/HeJ mouse model and human patients. Scalp tissue and sorted CD4+ and CD8+ peripheral blood T cells from patchy and totalis/universalis alopecia areata patients and from healthy controls were covered by human TCRbeta sequencing. Tofacitinib was given for 6 to 18 months, followed by 6 months of follow-up off drug to assess delayed response and recurrence. Amplification of TCRbeta CDR3 regions was done by immunoSEQ multiplex PCR using 35 Vbeta forward primers and 13 Jbeta reverse primers. In treated patients, disease severity was measured using the SALT score, which gives the percentage of scalp surface area affected. Biopsies were taken from tofacitinib-treated patients at baseline and again at 4 and 24 weeks into treatment, and several of those patients also had a later scalp biopsy.

Summary of the overall study and its limitations: Tofacitinib significantly lowered scalp clonality and the number of expanded CD8+ clones among the top 100 scalp clones. TCR sequences shared between patients were less clear than in mice, possibly partly because of HLA diversity in the patient population. Compared with normal scalp, lesional scalp had higher clonality and more expanded CD8+ clones, particularly in alopecia totalis/universalis, a pattern that suggests antigenic drive. Scalp TCR repertoire analysis is complicated because resident alphabeta T cells in normal human skin are also sequenced, whereas mouse skin is dominated by gammadelta T cells. Many expanded lesional clones persisted in scalp and blood during tofacitinib treatment, which may partly explain relapse after stopping treatment. Because the treated cohort was small and had only one nonresponder, larger studies are needed to examine links between baseline CD8+ expansion and response.

The library was prepared using the immunoSEQ multiplex PCR assay. RNA was extracted from all samples and reverse transcribed into cDNA as template for TCR sequencing. First-strand cDNA was synthesized using SuperScript III with a 2:1 mix of oligo-dT and random hexamers. A synthetic immune receptor repertoire was used to assess amplification bias, and residual bias was removed computationally. As for how the authors treated the data: Raw reads were preprocessed to remove errors, and CDR3 was defined by IMGT conventions from the conserved cysteine to phenylalanine. Clonality was calculated as 1 minus Shannon entropy normalized by log2 of the number of productive unique TCRs. Whether scalp clones were CD4 or CD8 was inferred by matching scalp TCRbeta sequences against CD4 and CD8 repertoires sorted from blood. TCRdb holds this immuneACCESS table with in-frame rearrangements only. Some clones are missing; in checked studies, unresolved V genes explain under half, and the rest has no known cause. V and J calls plus clone size are reproduced from that table; the DNA served to infer D and trimming. Within this sample are fewer than 250,000 clones, with around three fifths of them counted one time only. The top ten constitute 4% to 5% of the sample.

The sample was CD4+ T cells sorted from blood, taken at week 4, from a patient treated with tofacitinib. The receptor was derived from a human donor with alopecia areata. The chain is assembled from TRBV2 and TRBJ1-2; confidence is insufficient to name the D gene. The DNA sequence is given as TGTGCCAGCAGAACAATGGACAACTATGGCTACACCTTC. Its coded protein is CASRTMDNYGYTF.